The 15 T cell receptor beta chains listed next were all sequenced from one sample in a study of T cell changes during pregnancy in multiple sclerosis. Sequenced by immunoSEQ multiplex PCR; TCRdb stores in-frame clones only, minus some. The sample shows about 62,000 clones, over 80% of them seen only once. Material: peripheral blood, obtained in the second trimester of pregnancy. All receptors come from a female donor in good health, enrolled as a control in a pregnancy study.

The V gene is TRBV7-9, the J gene TRBJ2-2; D gene ambiguous. The CDR3 has 13 residues. Trimming left V 5 bases short and J 5 bases short, with 9 bases between. Germline CDR1 SEHNR, CDR2 FQNEAQ (reference sequence). The CDR3 coding sequence is TGTGCCAGCAGCGCGTCGGAGACCGGGGAGCTGTTTTTT. As protein: CASSASETGELFF.

The chain's CDR3 is CAWGERGWGNYGYTF. In DNA, the CDR3 is TGTGCCTGGGGGGAGCGGGGATGGGGCAACTATGGCTACACCTTC. V and J are TRBV30 and TRBJ1-2, with a tentative D call TRBD1 (5 bases). The germline V gene encodes CDR1 GTSNPN and CDR2 SVGIG (reference sequence). The germline V and J ends were trimmed by 5 bases and 2 bases, with 18 bases remaining between them. The length of the CDR3 is 15 residues.

This chain uses TRBV6-4 with TRBJ2-3; perhaps TRBD2 as D (6 bases). This CDR3 is built from 15 residues. Germline V gives CDR1 MRHNA, CDR2 SNTAGT. V was trimmed by 2 bases and J by 6 bases, leaving 15 bases between them. The CDR3 DNA is TGTGCCAGCAGTGACCTTGGACTATCCTCGGATACGCAGTATTTT. Amino acids: CASSDLGLSSDTQYF.

This chain links TRBV6-6 with TRBJ1-4; 7 bases agree with TRBD1. The length of the CDR3 is 14 residues. Looked up from germline, CDR1 is MNHNY and CDR2 is SVGAGI (reference sequence). J lost 7 bases, V lost 6 bases, and 8 bases had no gene match. The CDR3 here is CASRQGTVVEKLFF. CDR3 in DNA: TGTGCCAGCAGACAAGGGACAGTTGTTGAAAAACTGTTTTTT.

This sequence joins TRBV5-1 and TRBJ2-5, with D tentatively TRBD2 (6 bases). V lost 0 bases and J 2 bases, leaving 14 bases between the germline ends. The CDR3 sequence is 16 residues long. Germline CDR1 reads SGHRS; CDR2 reads YFSETQ. CDR3 in DNA: TGCGCCAGCAGCTTGGAGGGTCGGGGGAAGCAAGAGACCCAGTACTTC. Amino acid sequence: CASSLEGRGKQETQYF.

V usage is TRBV7-2 and J usage is TRBJ1-1; D is unresolved. The germline V and J ends were trimmed by 7 bases and 7 bases, with 16 bases remaining between them. The CDR3 spans 13 residues. From germline, CDR1 is SGHTA and CDR2 FQGNSA. The DNA for the CDR3 is TGTGCCAGCATCCTTCTCCCCGGGGTTGAAGCTTTCTTT. It encodes CASILLPGVEAFF.

The gene calls are TRBV2 and TRBJ1-5; TRBD1 matches 7 bases. This CDR3 spans 13 amino acids. Trimming removed 7 bases from V and 8 bases from J; junction bases left unmatched: 8. The germline gives CDR1 SNHLY, CDR2 FYNNEI. Here the CDR3 DNA reads TGTGCCAGCAAAGGACAGGTAGAAAAGCCCCAGCATTTT. It is translated as CASKGQVEKPQHF. The full variable domain, rest sourced from reference TRBV2 and TRBJ1-5, is EPEVTQTPSHQVTQMGQEVILRCVPISNHLYFYWYRQILGQKVEFLVSFYNNEISEKSEIFDDQFSVERPDGSNFTLKIRSTKLEDSAMYFCASKGQVEKPQHFGDGTRLSIL.

This chain uses TRBV7-9 with TRBJ2-1; TRBD1 aligns across 8 bases. The V gene's germline CDR1 is SEHNR and CDR2 FQNEAQ (reference sequence). The CDR3 runs to 18 residues. Trimming took 5 bases from V and 4 from J; bases not matched to a gene: 16. The CDR3 DNA sequence: TGTGCCAGCAGCCCCGCCTTCTCCGGGACAGGAAGATACAATGAGCAGTTCTTC. It encodes CASSPAFSGTGRYNEQFF.

The chain has TRBV25-1 and TRBJ1-2, with D hard to call. The CDR3 loop spans 14 amino acids. Deletions cut 3 bases from V and 2 bases from J, with 10 bases between. Germline V gene lookup returns CDR1 MGHDK and CDR2 SYGVNS. Here the CDR3 DNA reads TGTGCCAGCAGTGACCGACTGAGAAACTATGGCTACACCTTC. As protein: CASSDRLRNYGYTF.

This clone has only one observation. The rearrangement links TRBV6-1 to TRBJ1-1, with a possible D match to TRBD1 (6 bases). Trimming took 7 bases from V and 11 from J, leaving 20 bases between them. The CDR3 extends over 13 amino acids. Germline lookup yields CDR1 MNHNS and CDR2 SASEGT. As DNA, the CDR3 is TGTGCCAGCAATCCTACAGGGAATGATTCCGCTTTCTTT. Protein product: CASNPTGNDSAFF.

The chain recombines TRBV7-9 with TRBJ2-1; 10 nucleotides line up with TRBD1. The CDR3 is 15 residues long. Trimming took 5 bases from V and 5 from J; bases not matched to a gene: 6. Germline CDR1 SEHNR, CDR2 FQNEAQ (reference sequence). The CDR3 here is CASSPGDRGNNEQFF. CDR3 DNA: TGTGCCAGCAGCCCGGGGGACAGGGGAAACAATGAGCAGTTCTTC.

This clone came up many times. The V gene is TRBV9, the J gene TRBJ2-1; 7 bases fit TRBD2. The CDR3 is 17 residues long. The V segment lost 4 bases and the J segment 2 bases; nucleotides outside the gene matches: 12. Germline CDR1 is SGDLS and CDR2 is YYNGEE. The CDR3 nucleotides read TGTGCCAGCAGCCTAAACTCCGGACTAGGAACCTACAATGAGCAGTTCTTC. Translated: CASSLNSGLGTYNEQFF. The variable domain in full, with the rest retrieved from reference TRBV9 and TRBJ2-1, is DSGVTQTPKHLITATGQRVTLRCSPRSGDLSVYWYQQSLDQGLQFLIQYYNGEERAKGNILERFSAQQFPDLHSELNLSSLELGDSALYFCASSLNSGLGTYNEQFFGPGTRLTVL.

The chain's CDR3 is CASSSRRGGHYEQYF. The CDR3 DNA sequence: TGTGCCAGCAGTTCCCGCCGGGGTGGCCATTACGAGCAGTACTTC. The gene calls are TRBV28 and TRBJ2-7, with a weak D call TRBD2 (5 bases). Germline lookup yields CDR1 MDHEN and CDR2 SYDVKM. The CDR3 length is 15 residues. V was cut by 4 bases and J by 4 bases, with 17 bases left in between.

The CDR3 nucleotides read TGTGCCAGCAGCTATGAACAGGGGCTGCGCTATGGCTACACCTTC. It is translated as CASSYEQGLRYGYTF. V usage is TRBV11-2 and J usage is TRBJ1-2, with 7 nucleotides matching TRBD1. Trimming cost V 4 bases and J 4 bases; bases outside gene matches: 9. CDR1 and CDR2 (germline): SGHAT, FQNNGV. The length of the CDR3 is 15 residues.

V and J are TRBV7-9 and TRBJ2-7, with 10 bases identical to TRBD2. This CDR3 region has 15 residues. Per germline, CDR1 SEHNR and CDR2 FQNEAQ (reference sequence). Trimming removed 5 bases from V and 2 bases from J; junction bases left unmatched: 6. The CDR3 DNA reads TGTGCCAGCAGCCACCGGACTAGCGGACCCTACGAGCAGTACTTC. Its translation is CASSHRTSGPYEQYF.